Sequencing of this TCR beta chain was carried out in a study of regulatory T cells in long-lasting Graves disease. This clonotype was picked up many times. The antigen is undetermined. Construction of TCR beta libraries relied on iRepertoire HTBI primers and on Arm-PCR targeting CDR3 regions. TCRdb recomputed calls from the multiplex PCR reads with MiXCR, one row per CDR3 protein. The table lists about 430,000 distinct CDR3 sequences, around 20% of them singletons, with roughly an eighth in the top ten. Whole-study findings and limits: There was favoring of TRBV28, TRBJ1-2 and TRBJ2-5 in persistent disease.

Germline V gives CDR1 MNHNS, CDR2 SASEGT. The CDR3 totals 16 residues. V lost 5 bases and J lost 2, with 18 bases in between. The time point: persistent/refractory GD, antithyroid drugs over 5 years with positive TRAb. The TCR library was made from RNA that had been extracted from PBMCs in TRIzol. Here the sequenced sample was peripheral blood mononuclear cells (PBMCs), taken when the disease was refractory, from a patient treated with antithyroid drugs. The source of this sequence is a female donor with Graves disease. V is TRBV6-1 and J is TRBJ2-5; tentatively, D is TRBD1 (5 bases). CDR3 sequence reads: CASSPLPRTPQETQYF. In nucleotides, the CDR3 is TGTGCCAGCAGTCCACTGCCCCGGACACCACAAGAGACCCAGTACTTC.